These T cell receptor beta chains were read from a single sample in a study of blood T cell repertoires in COVID-19. The repertoire was sequenced with immunoSEQ multiplex PCR; TCRdb's copy has only in-frame clones and lacks some. This sample has over 250,000 clones, with 83% found just once. Specimen: peripheral blood. Every receptor here comes from a woman aged 50 to 65 who had recovered from COVID-19. CDR3s include the opening cysteine and the closing phenylalanine or tryptophan. D genes are given only for firm matches. Some rows have no size entry. The others give once, few or many, or a class for an expanded clone.

J gene,clone size,D gene,V gene,CDR3 DNA,CDR3 protein
TRBJ2-1,few,TRBD2,TRBV6-5,TGTGCCAGCAGAGAGCTAGCGGTTTACAATGAGCAGTTCTTC,CASRELAVYNEQFF
TRBJ2-1,.,TRBD1,TRBV19,TGTGCCAGTAGCGGGGGACAGGGAGAGCAGTTCTTC,CASSGGQGEQFF
TRBJ2-1,once,TRBD2,TRBV18,TGTGCCAGCTCACTAGGGACTAGCGGGAGGGGCAATGAGCAGTTCTTC,CASSLGTSGRGNEQFF
TRBJ2-1,once,.,TRBV7-9,TGTGCCAGCAGCTCTACTCCGGGGTACAATGAGCAGTTCTTC,CASSSTPGYNEQFF
TRBJ1-2,.,.,TRBV28,TGTGCCAGCAGTTTGGGGAGGGAAATCCTCTATGGCTACACCTTC,CASSLGREILYGYTF
TRBJ2-7,.,TRBD1,TRBV15,TGTGCCACCAGCAGAGGACAGGGCCTCGAGCAGTACTTC,CATSRGQGLEQYF
TRBJ2-1,.,TRBD2,TRBV9,TGTGCCAGCAGCCCTCGACTAGCGGGAGGCAATGAGCAGTTCTTC,CASSPRLAGGNEQFF
TRBJ1-2,.,TRBD1,TRBV6-5,TGTGCCAGCAGTTACGGACAGGCCTTTGGCGGCTACACCTTC,CASSYGQAFGGYTF
TRBJ2-2,few,.,TRBV14,TGTGCCAGCAGCCAAGATCTTCGCGGGGAGCTGTTTTTT,CASSQDLRGELFF
TRBJ2-3,few,TRBD2,TRBV18,TGTGCCACCGGCGGGGGGACGGCAGATACGCAGTATTTT,CATGGGTADTQYF
TRBJ1-1,.,.,TRBV11-1,TGTGCCAGCAGCCTCGAAAGAGGGATGAACACTGAAGCTTTCTTT,CASSLERGMNTEAFF
TRBJ2-4,.,TRBD1,TRBV9,TGTGCCAGCAGCGCTGGGACAGGGGTAACCAAAAACATTCAGTACTTC,CASSAGTGVTKNIQYF
TRBJ2-2,.,TRBD1,TRBV30,TGTGCCTGGAGGGGACAGGGGGTAGTCGGGGAGCTGTTTTTT,CAWRGQGVVGELFF
TRBJ1-5,.,TRBD1,TRBV13,TGTGCCAGCAGCCAACAGGGGGGCAATCAGCCCCAGCATTTT,CASSQQGGNQPQHF
TRBJ1-1,.,.,TRBV7-2,TGTGCCAGCAGCCCAAGGACAGCTAACACTGAAGCTTTCTTT,CASSPRTANTEAFF
TRBJ2-7,once,TRBD2,TRBV18,TGTGCCAGCTCACCAACCTTTAGCGGGAGCTCCTACGAGCAGTACTTC,CASSPTFSGSSYEQYF
TRBJ2-3,.,TRBD2,TRBV7-2,TGTGCCAGCAGCTTAGTGGGGGGGGACACAGATACGCAGTATTTT,CASSLVGGDTDTQYF
TRBJ2-7,.,.,TRBV21-1,TGTGCCAGCAGCCTAATACCCCTGGGGCAGGCCCAATCAAGCTCCTACGAGCAGTACTTC,CASSLIPLGQAQSSSYEQYF
TRBJ1-6,few,.,TRBV12-3/TRBV12-4,TGTGCCAGCACCAGCCTTACCGGAGCACCCCTCCACTTT,CASTSLTGAPLHF
TRBJ1-5,.,TRBD1,TRBV19,TGTGCCAGTAGTTTCTCTTCCTCACCACACGGGACAGGGTGGGATCAGCCCCAGCATTTT,CASSFSSSPHGTGWDQPQHF
TRBJ2-7,.,.,TRBV11-2,TGTGCCAGCAGCCCGGGGGTACTCGAGCAGTACTTC,CASSPGVLEQYF
TRBJ2-7,.,.,TRBV28,TGTGCCAGCAGTGGGGCCCAGAGGAGCTCCTACGAGCAGTACTTC,CASSGAQRSSYEQYF
TRBJ1-5,.,.,TRBV2,TGTGCCAGCAGTGACGGTCATCAGCCCCAGCATTTT,CASSDGHQPQHF
TRBJ1-1,few,TRBD1,TRBV6-2/TRBV6-3,TGTGCCAGCAGTCCGGGACAGGCGAACACTGAAGCTTTCTTT,CASSPGQANTEAFF
TRBJ2-1,.,TRBD2,TRBV9,TGTGCCAGCAGCGGGGGACTAGCGGGGGCCTCGTTCTACAATGAGCAGTTCTTC,CASSGGLAGASFYNEQFF
TRBJ2-2,once,TRBD1,TRBV23-1,TGCGCCAGCGAAGACAGGGGGTTGACCGAACACCGGGGAGCTGTTTTT,CASEDRGLTEHRGAVF
TRBJ2-5,.,.,TRBV19,TGTGCCAGTAGTACGGGGATATCGGAGACCCAGTACTTC,CASSTGISETQYF
TRBJ2-7,few,TRBD2,TRBV7-9,TGTGCCAGCAGCTTTAGCGGGGTCTCCTACGAGCAGTACTTC,CASSFSGVSYEQYF
TRBJ1-5,few,.,TRBV30,TGTGCCTGGAGTGTACGAGACAATCAGCCCCAGCATTTT,CAWSVRDNQPQHF
TRBJ1-2,.,.,TRBV7-9,TGTGCCAGCAGCTTATCGGTGCATGGCTACACCTTC,CASSLSVHGYTF
TRBJ2-2,.,TRBD1,TRBV29-1,TGCAGCGTGGGGACAGGGGAAGGCACCGGGGAGCTGTTTTTT,CSVGTGEGTGELFF
TRBJ2-7,once,.,TRBV28,TGTGCCAGCAGTTTTGGGGCTAGCGCCGTCTCCTACGAGCAGTACTTC,CASSFGASAVSYEQYF
TRBJ1-2,.,TRBD1,TRBV27,TGTGCCAGCAGTCCTCGACAGGGGAACTATGGCTACACCTTC,CASSPRQGNYGYTF
TRBJ2-1,few,TRBD1,TRBV10-3,TGTGCCATCAGTGATGGACGGGACAGGACCTCCAATGAGCAGTTCTTC,CAISDGRDRTSNEQFF
TRBJ2-5,.,TRBD2,TRBV11-2,TGTGCCAGCAGCTTAGGGCTAGCGGGAGGACAAGAGACCCAGTACTTC,CASSLGLAGGQETQYF
TRBJ2-3,.,.,TRBV24-1,TGTGCCACCAGTAACAACAGGGATAACACAGATACGCAGTATTTT,CATSNNRDNTDTQYF
TRBJ2-5,.,TRBD2,TRBV11-2,TGTGCCAGCAGCGACCCGGGACTACTGGAGACCCAGTACTTC,CASSDPGLLETQYF
TRBJ2-5,.,.,TRBV25-1,TGTGCCAGCAGTGAATCCCCCAGTGAGACCCAGTACTTC,CASSESPSETQYF
TRBJ2-3,.,TRBD1,TRBV5-4,TGTGCCAGCAGCCGCGACAGGGACCATACAGATACGCAGTATTTT,CASSRDRDHTDTQYF
TRBJ1-5,.,.,TRBV2,TGTGCCAGCAGCCCCGGGACTCCAGCCCGTAGCAATCAGCCCCAGCATTTT,CASSPGTPARSNQPQHF
TRBJ1-2,.,TRBD1,TRBV27,TGTGCCAGCAGAGGAATTACAGGGGGGGCTGGCTACACCTTC,CASRGITGGAGYTF
TRBJ1-5,.,TRBD1,TRBV7-9,TGTGCCAGCAGCTTAGTAGCCGGGACAGGGAGACAGCCCCAGCATTTT,CASSLVAGTGRQPQHF
TRBJ2-7,.,TRBD1,TRBV11-2,TGTGCCAGCAGCCCTTCGCCCGGGACAGTCTCCTACGAGCAGTACTTC,CASSPSPGTVSYEQYF
TRBJ2-3,once,TRBD2,TRBV4-2,TGTGCCAGCAGCCAAGATATTAGCGGGGGGGCAGATACGCAGTATTTT,CASSQDISGGADTQYF